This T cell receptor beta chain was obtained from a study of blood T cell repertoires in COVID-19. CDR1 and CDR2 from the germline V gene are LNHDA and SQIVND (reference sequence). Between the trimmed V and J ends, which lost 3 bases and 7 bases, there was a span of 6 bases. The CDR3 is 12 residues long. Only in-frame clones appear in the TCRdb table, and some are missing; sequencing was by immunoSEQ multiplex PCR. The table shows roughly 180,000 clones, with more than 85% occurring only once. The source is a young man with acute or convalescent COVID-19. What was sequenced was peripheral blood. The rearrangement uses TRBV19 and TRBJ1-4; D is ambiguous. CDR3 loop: CASSILREKLFF. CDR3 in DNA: TGTGCCAGTAGTATTCTTCGTGAAAAACTGTTTTTT.